The clone carrying this T cell receptor beta chain turned up a few times. Its target is unknown. This CDR3 contains 13 residues. Trimming took off 11 bases at V and 0 bases at J, with 14 bases between the two ends. Per germline, CDR1 SEHNR and CDR2 FQNEAQ (reference sequence). The sample originates from a study of identical twins. General study results and limits: With abundant cord blood beta clonotypes, insertions were fewer; memory repertoires showed no such pattern.

Via MiXCR, TCRdb re-called the 5' RACE reads, giving one row per CDR3 protein. The sample records 400,000 or so distinct CDR3 sequences, 9% to 10% being singletons. The specimen was naive T cells sorted from blood. The V call is TRBV7-9, the J call TRBJ2-7; unclear D gene. The receptor comes from a woman aged 50 to 60 in good health. The CDR3, as DNA: TGTGCCGCTACCCCGGTTGGCTCCTACGAGCAGTACTTC. Amino acid sequence: CAATPVGSYEQYF.